This TCR beta chain derives from a study of cytomegalovirus exposure and HLA in healthy donors. Study background: The same platform as the approximately 700 first-cohort repertoires was used for the 100 to 150 validation repertoires, a later analysis reported.

The length of the CDR3 is 15 residues. CDR1 and CDR2 (germline): LGHNA, YSLEER. Trimming took off 0 bases at V and 5 bases at J, with 10 bases between the two ends. Sequenced by immunoSEQ multiplex PCR; TCRdb stores in-frame clones only, minus some. The data hold more than 20,000 clones, with 95% to 97% observed a single time. This clone was observed a single time. The origin of this receptor is a man aged 30 to 45 in good health and CMV-seropositive. Sequencing was done on a sample of PBMCs. This chain uses TRBV4-3 with TRBJ2-2; TRBD2 might be the D (6 bases). The CDR3 loop is CASSQDGGVTGELFF. The CDR3, as DNA: TGCGCCAGCAGCCAAGATGGCGGGGTTACCGGGGAGCTGTTTTTT.